This TCR beta chain was found in a study of tumor and adjacent non-tumor tissue in lung cancer. Study in general: There were 12 adenocarcinoma, a couple of squamous cell carcinoma and 1 small cell lung cancer cases. Study findings and constraints: Tumor repertoires had a smaller top 100 clone share than normal lung.

J gave up 1 base and V 8 bases, and 5 bases lay outside the gene matches. Looked up from germline, CDR1 is MDHEN and CDR2 is SYDVKM. The CDR3 is 13 residues long. The library came from three nested PCR rounds adapted from ARM-PCR protocols. MiXCR was run by TCRdb on the multiplex PCR reads, yielding one entry per CDR3 protein. The repertoire has about 80,000 distinct CDR3 sequences, 80% to 90% of them found once; the top ten carry approximately 55%. This clonotype was counted between two and nine times. The antigen remains unidentified. The template was RNA from unsorted bulk tissue. The normal lung tissue was taken more than 3 cm from the tumor edge. Donors were chemotherapy-naive, newly diagnosed lung cancer surgical patients in China, August–late 2014.

The chain couples TRBV28 to TRBJ2-7, with 7 nucleotides matching TRBD1. The source is a man aged 60 to 75 with non-small cell lung cancer. Sequenced material: distant non-tumor lung tissue. CDR3 in amino acids: CASRQGASYEQYF. As DNA, the CDR3 is TGTGCCAGCCGACAGGGTGCTTCCTACGAGCAGTACTTC.